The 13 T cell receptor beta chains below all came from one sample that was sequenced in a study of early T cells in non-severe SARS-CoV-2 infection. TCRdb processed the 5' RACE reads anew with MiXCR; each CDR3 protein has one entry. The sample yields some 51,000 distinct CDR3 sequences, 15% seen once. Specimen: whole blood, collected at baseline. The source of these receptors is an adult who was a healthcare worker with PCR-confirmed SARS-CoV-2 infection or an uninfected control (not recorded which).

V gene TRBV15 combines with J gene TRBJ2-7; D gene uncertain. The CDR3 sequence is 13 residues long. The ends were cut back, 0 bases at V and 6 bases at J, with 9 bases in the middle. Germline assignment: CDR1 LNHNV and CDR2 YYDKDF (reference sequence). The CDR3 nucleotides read TGTGCCACCAGCAGAGATTCAGGATCCGAGCAGTACTTC. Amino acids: CATSRDSGSEQYF.

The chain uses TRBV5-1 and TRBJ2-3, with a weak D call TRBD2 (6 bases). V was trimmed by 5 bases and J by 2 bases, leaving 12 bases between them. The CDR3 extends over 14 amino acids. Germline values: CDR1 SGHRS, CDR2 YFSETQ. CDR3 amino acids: CASRLADSTDTQYF. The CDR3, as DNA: TGCGCCAGCAGATTAGCGGATTCCACAGATACGCAGTATTTT.

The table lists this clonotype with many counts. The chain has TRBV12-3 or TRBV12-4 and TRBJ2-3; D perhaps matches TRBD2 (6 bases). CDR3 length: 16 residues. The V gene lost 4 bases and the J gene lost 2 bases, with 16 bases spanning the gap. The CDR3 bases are TGTGCCAGCAGTTCCGGGATAGGAGGGGTCACAGATACGCAGTATTTT. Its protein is CASSSGIGGVTDTQYF.

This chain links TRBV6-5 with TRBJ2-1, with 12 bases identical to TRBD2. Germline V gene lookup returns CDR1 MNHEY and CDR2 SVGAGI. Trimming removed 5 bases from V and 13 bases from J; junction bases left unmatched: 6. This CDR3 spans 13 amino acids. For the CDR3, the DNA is TGTGCCAGCAGTCCCGGGACTAGCGGGCCTCAGTTCTTC. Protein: CASSPGTSGPQFF.

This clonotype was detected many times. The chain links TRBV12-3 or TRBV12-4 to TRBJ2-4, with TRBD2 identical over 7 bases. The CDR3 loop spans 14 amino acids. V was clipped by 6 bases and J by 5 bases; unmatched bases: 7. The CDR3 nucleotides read TGTGCCAGCAGCTCTCAGGGAGGGGAAAACATTCAGTACTTC. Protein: CASSSQGGENIQYF.

CDR3 DNA: TGTGCCAGCAGTGAATGGGGTAATGAGCAGTTCTTC. Translating it yields CASSEWGNEQFF. The rearrangement joins TRBV2 to TRBJ2-1; D unresolved. V was clipped by 2 bases and J by 7 bases, with 6 bases between them. The CDR3 consists of 12 residues. In germline, CDR1 is SNHLY, CDR2 FYNNEI.

The chain's CDR3 is CSAAESYEQYF. CDR3 DNA: TGCAGTGCCGCGGAAAGCTACGAGCAGTACTTC. The chain links TRBV20-1 to TRBJ2-7; D remains ambiguous. V was cut by 6 bases and J by 3 bases, with 9 bases left in between. This CDR3 contains 11 residues. Germline loops: CDR1 DFQATT, CDR2 SNEGSKA (reference sequence).

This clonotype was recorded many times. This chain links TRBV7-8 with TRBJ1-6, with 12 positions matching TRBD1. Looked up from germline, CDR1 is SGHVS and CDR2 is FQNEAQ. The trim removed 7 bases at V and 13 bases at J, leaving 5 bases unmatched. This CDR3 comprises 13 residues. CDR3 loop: CASTGQGADPLHF. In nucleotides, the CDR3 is TGTGCCAGCACGGGACAGGGGGCGGACCCCCTCCACTTT.

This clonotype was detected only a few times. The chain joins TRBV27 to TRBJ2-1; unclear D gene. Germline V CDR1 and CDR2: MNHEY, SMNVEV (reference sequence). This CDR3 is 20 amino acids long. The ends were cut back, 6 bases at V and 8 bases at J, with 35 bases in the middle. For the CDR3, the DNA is TGTGCCAGCAGCCTAAACGTGGATGCCAGGCCGCTACCCCCTCGACATGAGCAGTTCTTC. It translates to CASSLNVDARPLPPRHEQFF.

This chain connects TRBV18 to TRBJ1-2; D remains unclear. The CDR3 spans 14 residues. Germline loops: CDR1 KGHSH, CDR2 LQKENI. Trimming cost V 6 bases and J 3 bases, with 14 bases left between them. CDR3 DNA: TGTGCCAGCTCCCTCACAGATCTCTACTATGGCTACACCTTC. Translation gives CASSLTDLYYGYTF.

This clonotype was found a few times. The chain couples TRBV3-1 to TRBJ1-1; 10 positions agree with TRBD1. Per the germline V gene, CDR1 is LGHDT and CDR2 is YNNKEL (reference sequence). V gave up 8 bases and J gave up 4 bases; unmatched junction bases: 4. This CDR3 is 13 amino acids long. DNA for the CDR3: TGTGCCAGCGCCGGACAGGGGGTCACTGAAGCTTTCTTT. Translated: CASAGQGVTEAFF.

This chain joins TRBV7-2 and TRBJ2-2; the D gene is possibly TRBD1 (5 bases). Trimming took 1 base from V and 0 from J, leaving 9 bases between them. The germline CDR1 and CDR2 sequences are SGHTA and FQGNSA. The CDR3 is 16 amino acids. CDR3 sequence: CASSLVSTANTGELFF. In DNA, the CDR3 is TGTGCCAGCAGCTTAGTCTCGACAGCGAACACCGGGGAGCTGTTTTTT.

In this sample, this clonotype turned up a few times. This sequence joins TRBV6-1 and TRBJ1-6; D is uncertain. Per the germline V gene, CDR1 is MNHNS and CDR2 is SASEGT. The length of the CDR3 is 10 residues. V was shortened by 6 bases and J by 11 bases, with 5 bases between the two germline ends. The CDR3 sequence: CASREPPLHF. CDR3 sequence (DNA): TGTGCCAGCAGGGAGCCACCCCTCCACTTT.